The T cell receptor (beta chain) under discussion was sequenced for a study of blood T cell repertoires in COVID-19. Study at large: The United States, Italy and Spain were the sources of the acute and convalescent COVID-19 samples. PBMCs, B-cell-depleted T cells, or T cells provided the cDNA or gDNA that made up the material.

Using immunoSEQ multiplex PCR, the repertoire was profiled, and TCRdb retains in-frame clones only, with some absent. This table has approximately 200,000 clones, over 65% appearing once. The junction had 12 bases not matched to a gene; V was cut back by 4 bases and J by 0 bases. Germline V gene data show CDR1 as LNHDA and CDR2 as SQIVND (reference sequence). CDR3 length: 18 residues. This receptor was taken from a person aged 70 to 85 with COVID-19, enrolled during active disease. Sequencing input: peripheral blood. The V gene is TRBV19, the J gene TRBJ1-2, with 9 bases aligning to TRBD1. Here the CDR3 reads CASSSYRGTGSPNYGYTF. DNA for the CDR3: TGTGCCAGTAGTAGCTATCGCGGGACAGGGTCTCCTAACTATGGCTACACCTTC.